This TCR beta chain was profiled in a study of CD8 T cells in Susac syndrome. Roughly 0.45 to 1 ug RNA was reverse transcribed with random hexamers. TCRdb itself ran the immunoSEQ multiplex PCR reads through MiXCR, one entry per CDR3 protein. The sample has approximately 150,000 distinct CDR3 sequences, roughly 94% seen once. CD8+ and CD4+ T cells circulating in blood were sequenced for TCR beta. The specimen was CD4+ T cells from PBMCs. The clonotype originates from a human donor in good health.

This chain's CDR3 is CASSSLGQGQPQHF. CDR3 DNA: TGTGCCAGCAGTTCACTGGGACAGGGGCAGCCCCAGCATTTT. The rearrangement joins TRBV27 to TRBJ1-5, with 10 bases identical to TRBD1. CDR1 is MNHEY and CDR2 is SMNVEV in the germline V gene (reference sequence). The trim removed 4 bases at V and 7 bases at J, leaving 4 bases unmatched. This CDR3 is 14 amino acids long.